The rows below give T cell receptor beta chains drawn from one sample of a study of blood T cell repertoires in COVID-19. Clones were read by immunoSEQ multiplex PCR, and TCRdb kept only the in-frame ones, dropping some. The sample has 60,000 or so clones; approximately 84% are singletons. Sequencing was performed on peripheral blood. These receptors originate from a human donor in a cohort sampled during active COVID-19. Both conserved end residues are part of each CDR3. D genes are given only for firm matches. Rows give clone size only sometimes, using once, few, many, or a class for an expanded clone.

abundance,d_gene,len,v_gene,j_gene,CDR3nt,CDR3aa
.,TRBD1,14,TRBV2,TRBJ2-3,TGTGCCAGCAGGACAGGGGCTCAGACAGATACGCAGTATTTT,CASRTGAQTDTQYF
once,.,15,TRBV6-2/TRBV6-3,TRBJ1-5,TGTGCCAGCAGTTCCCGAGGACAATCAAGGCAGCCCCAGCATTTT,CASSSRGQSRQPQHF
.,.,13,TRBV5-5,TRBJ1-4,TGTGCCAGCAGCTTGGCACAGAATGAAAAACTGTTTTTT,CASSLAQNEKLFF
.,.,14,TRBV19,TRBJ1-1,TGTGCCAGTATACCCCAGGGGAGGAACACTGAAGCTTTCTTT,CASIPQGRNTEAFF
.,.,15,TRBV5-4,TRBJ1-2,TGTGCCAGCAGCTTTAACCGGGATCCCCTGAGAGGCTACACCTTC,CASSFNRDPLRGYTF
.,.,15,TRBV4-2,TRBJ2-5,TGTGCCAGCAGCCACGCGGGACAGTCCCAAGAGACCCAGTACTTC,CASSHAGQSQETQYF
.,TRBD1,15,TRBV2,TRBJ1-4,TGTGCCAGCCTCCGGGACAGCGCAACTAATGAAAAACTGTTTTTT,CASLRDSATNEKLFF
.,.,13,TRBV30,TRBJ2-1,TGTGCCCGCAGGACAGACACCTACAATGAGCAGTTCTTC,CARRTDTYNEQFF
.,TRBD1,14,TRBV6-5,TRBJ1-4,TGTGCCAGCAGTAAAAGGGGGCCTAATGAAAAACTGTTTTTT,CASSKRGPNEKLFF
.,TRBD1,16,TRBV7-9,TRBJ1-5,TGTGCCAGCAGTTTAGACAGGGCACATAGCAATCAGCCCCAGCATTTT,CASSLDRAHSNQPQHF